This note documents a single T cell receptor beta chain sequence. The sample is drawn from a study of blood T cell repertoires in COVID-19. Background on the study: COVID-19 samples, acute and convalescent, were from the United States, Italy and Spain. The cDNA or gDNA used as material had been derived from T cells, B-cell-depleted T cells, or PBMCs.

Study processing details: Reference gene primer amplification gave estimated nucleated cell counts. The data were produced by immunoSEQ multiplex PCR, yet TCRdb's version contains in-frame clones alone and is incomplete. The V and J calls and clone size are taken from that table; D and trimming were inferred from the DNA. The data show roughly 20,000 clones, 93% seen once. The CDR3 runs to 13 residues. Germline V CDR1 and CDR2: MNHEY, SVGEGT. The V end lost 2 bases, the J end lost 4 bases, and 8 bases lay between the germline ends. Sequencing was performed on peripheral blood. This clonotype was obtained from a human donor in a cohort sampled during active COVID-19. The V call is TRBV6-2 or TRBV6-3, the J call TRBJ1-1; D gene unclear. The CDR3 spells CASSYNLGTEAFF. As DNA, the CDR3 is TGTGCCAGCAGTTACAATCTAGGCACTGAAGCTTTCTTT.